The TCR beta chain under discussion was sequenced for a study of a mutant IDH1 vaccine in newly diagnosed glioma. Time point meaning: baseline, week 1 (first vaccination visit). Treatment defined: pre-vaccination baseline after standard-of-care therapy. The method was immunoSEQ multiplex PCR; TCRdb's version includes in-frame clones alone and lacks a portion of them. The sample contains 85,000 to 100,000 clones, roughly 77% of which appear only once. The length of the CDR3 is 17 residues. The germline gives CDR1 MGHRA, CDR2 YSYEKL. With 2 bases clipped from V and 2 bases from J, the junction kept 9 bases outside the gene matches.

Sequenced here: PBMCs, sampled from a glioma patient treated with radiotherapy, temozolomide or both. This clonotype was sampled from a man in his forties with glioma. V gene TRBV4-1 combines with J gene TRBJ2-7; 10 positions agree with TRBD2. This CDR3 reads CASSQLLAGAGAYEQYF. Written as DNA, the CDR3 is TGCGCCAGCAGCCAACTGCTAGCGGGAGCAGGGGCCTACGAGCAGTACTTC.